This T cell receptor beta chain was identified in a study of blood T cell repertoires in COVID-19. Study-wide context: Some COVID-19 samples were acute and others convalescent; all came from the United States, Italy and Spain.

Germline trimming cut 5 bases from V and 6 bases from J; bases unmatched to any gene: 8. CDR3 length: 15 residues. CDR1 SGHTA and CDR2 FQGNSA come from the germline V gene. Source study methods: For nucleated cells, counts were estimated from reference gene primer amplification. The repertoire was sequenced with immunoSEQ multiplex PCR; TCRdb's copy has only in-frame clones and lacks some. That table supplies the V and J calls and clone size; D and trimming were determined from the DNA. The table records 85,000 to 120,000 clones, 70% to 85% of them present only once. The specimen was peripheral blood. The clonotype originates from a man in his sixties with active or convalescent COVID-19. The V gene is TRBV7-2, the J gene TRBJ1-4; TRBD1 matches at 8 bases. DNA for the CDR3: TGTGCCAGCAGCCCCTCGGCAGGGGGCTATGAAAAACTGTTTTTT. Protein product: CASSPSAGGYEKLFF.